The source of this T cell receptor beta chain is a study of cytomegalovirus exposure and HLA in healthy donors. The germline gives CDR1 MGHRA, CDR2 YSYEKL. The CDR3 has 14 residues. V was pared by 0 bases and J by 8 bases, with 13 bases between. PCR was performed using 60 Vbeta and 13 Jbeta primers. Clones were read by immunoSEQ multiplex PCR, and TCRdb kept only the in-frame ones, dropping some. The sample lists about 130,000 clones, 75% to 85% occurring once. The V gene is TRBV4-1, the J gene TRBJ1-2; TRBD1 might be the D (6 bases). The receptor was isolated from a man aged 50-59 years in good health and CMV-seronegative. The sample consisted of PBMCs. This chain's CDR3 is CASSQERVGAGYTF. The CDR3 nucleotides are TGCGCCAGCAGCCAAGAGAGAGTGGGGGCGGGCTACACCTTC.